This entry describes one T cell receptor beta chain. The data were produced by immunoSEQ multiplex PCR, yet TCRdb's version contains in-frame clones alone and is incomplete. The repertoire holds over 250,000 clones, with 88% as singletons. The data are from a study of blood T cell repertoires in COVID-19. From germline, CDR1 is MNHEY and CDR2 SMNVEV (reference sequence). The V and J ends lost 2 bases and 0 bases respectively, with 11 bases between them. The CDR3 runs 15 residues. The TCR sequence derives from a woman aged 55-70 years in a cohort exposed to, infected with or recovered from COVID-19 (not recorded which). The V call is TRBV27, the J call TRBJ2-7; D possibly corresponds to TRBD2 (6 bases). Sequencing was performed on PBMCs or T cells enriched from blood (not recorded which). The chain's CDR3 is CASSLGGSGSYEQYF. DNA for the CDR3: TGTGCCAGCAGTTTAGGGGGGTCGGGCTCCTACGAGCAGTACTTC.